This is a list of T cell receptor beta chains from one sample in a study of identical twins. A single record per CDR3 protein comes from TCRdb applying MiXCR to the 5' RACE reads. The sample gives about 530,000 distinct CDR3 sequences, approximately 16% of which show up once; roughly 0.46% is in the top ten. The sample also formed part of further work on yellow fever vaccine responses in identical twins.

Sequencing used CD4+ T cells sorted from blood. These receptors were obtained from a woman between 18 and 29 years old in good health. Each CDR3 is given with its conserved first and last residue. A D gene is named only where the DNA matches it firmly. Size tells how often a clone was seen (once, few, many) or the class of an expanded clone, and some rows leave it out.

j_call clone_size d_call v_call cdr3_nt cdr3_aa
TRBJ1-3 few - TRBV29-1 TGCAGCGTCCTTACCCCGGGCCCCTCTGGAAACACCATATATTTT CSVLTPGPSGNTIYF
TRBJ2-1 many - TRBV5-1 TGTGCCAGCAGCCTAGGGACCAATGAGCAGTTCTTC CASSLGTNEQFF
TRBJ1-2 - TRBD1 TRBV6-2/TRBV6-3 TGTGCCAGCAGCAAGGGACAGAAGTATGGCTACACCTTC CASSKGQKYGYTF
TRBJ2-3 - TRBD2 TRBV28 TGTGCCAGCTTTAGTAGCGGGAGGGCCCCAGATACGCAGTATTTT CASFSSGRAPDTQYF
TRBJ2-7 - - TRBV6-2/TRBV6-3 TGTGCCAGCAGTTACCGGCAGACCGTCTACGAGCAGTACTTC CASSYRQTVYEQYF
TRBJ2-1 - TRBD2 TRBV5-6 TGTGCCAGCAGCCGGCGGGGGGCCGGTTACAATGAGCAGTTCTTC CASSRRGAGYNEQFF
TRBJ2-5 once - TRBV7-9 TGTGCCAGCAGGGGTTTGACGGGGCACCAAGAGACCCAGTACTTC CASRGLTGHQETQYF
TRBJ2-4 - - TRBV20-1 TGCAGTGCTGGGGGTAGGCTAGCCAAAAACATTCAGTACTTC CSAGGRLAKNIQYF
TRBJ2-6 many - TRBV27 TGTGCCAGCAGTTTATCGTATTCCTCTGGGGCCAACGTCCTGACTTTC CASSLSYSSGANVLTF
TRBJ2-3 - - TRBV24-1 TGTGCCACCAGTGAGCCAAACACAGATACGCAGTATTTT CATSEPNTDTQYF
TRBJ2-5 - TRBD1 TRBV25-1 TGTGCCAGCAGTTACACGACCGGGACAGGGTTCCGAGAGACCCAGTACTTC CASSYTTGTGFRETQYF
TRBJ2-7 - TRBD1 TRBV12-3/TRBV12-4 TGTGCCAGCAGTTTGCGGGACAGGAACTACGAGCAGTACTTC CASSLRDRNYEQYF
TRBJ1-1 - - TRBV2 TGTGCCAGCCGCGGGGAGACTGAAGCTTTCTTT CASRGETEAFF
TRBJ2-3 - TRBD1 TRBV11-1 TGTGCCAGCAGACACCGGGACAGGGACCCAGATACGCAGTATTTT CASRHRDRDPDTQYF
TRBJ1-5 few TRBD1 TRBV5-1 TGCGCCAGCAGCTTGGGCTTACAGGGGTTTAGCAATCAGCCCCAGCATTTT CASSLGLQGFSNQPQHF
TRBJ2-5 - - TRBV7-2 TGTGCCAGCAGCTTAATACGGGGCGGGGAAGAGACCCAGTACTTC CASSLIRGGEETQYF
TRBJ1-2 few - TRBV20-1 TGCAGTGCTAACGTGCTTTCCTATGGCTACACCTTC CSANVLSYGYTF
TRBJ2-7 few - TRBV20-1 TGCAGTGCTAGAGCTAGTTGGTCCAGGGAGGTGCAGTACTTC CSARASWSREVQYF
TRBJ2-5 few TRBD2 TRBV15 TGTGCCACCAGCAGAGATGGAGCGGGAGGCACAGAGACCCAGTACTTC CATSRDGAGGTETQYF
TRBJ2-1 - TRBD1 TRBV20-1 TGCAGTGCCCCCGGGACAGGGGTCTTCGATGAGCAGTTCTTC CSAPGTGVFDEQFF
TRBJ2-3 - TRBD2 TRBV20-1 TGCAGTGCTCCTAGCGGGAGGGCCCCAGATACGCAGTATTTT CSAPSGRAPDTQYF
TRBJ2-1 - - TRBV11-2 TGTGCCAGCAGCCTTTCTAGCAATCAGCAGTTCTTC CASSLSSNQQFF
TRBJ1-5 few TRBD1 TRBV12-3/TRBV12-4 TGTGCCAGCAGTGAGGCAGGGGGCCGGAACCAGCATTTT CASSEAGGRNQHF
TRBJ2-7 - TRBD1 TRBV7-4 TGTGCCAGCAGCTTAGGTGTCGGGACAGACTTCTACGAGCAGTACTTC CASSLGVGTDFYEQYF
TRBJ1-1 - TRBD1 TRBV20-1 TGCAGTGCTAGAGGGACAGGGGTTAGGTACACTGAAGCTTTCTTT CSARGTGVRYTEAFF
TRBJ2-5 few - TRBV5-1 TGCGCCAGCAGCTCAATGGAGACCCAGTACTTC CASSSMETQYF
TRBJ2-1 - - TRBV6-6 TGTGCCAGCAGCACTTCGGGGGATGAGCAGTTCTTC CASSTSGDEQFF
TRBJ1-1 - - TRBV20-1 TGCAGTGCTGGAAACCCTGGGTCATCACCTCTCGAAGCTTTCTTT CSAGNPGSSPLEAFF